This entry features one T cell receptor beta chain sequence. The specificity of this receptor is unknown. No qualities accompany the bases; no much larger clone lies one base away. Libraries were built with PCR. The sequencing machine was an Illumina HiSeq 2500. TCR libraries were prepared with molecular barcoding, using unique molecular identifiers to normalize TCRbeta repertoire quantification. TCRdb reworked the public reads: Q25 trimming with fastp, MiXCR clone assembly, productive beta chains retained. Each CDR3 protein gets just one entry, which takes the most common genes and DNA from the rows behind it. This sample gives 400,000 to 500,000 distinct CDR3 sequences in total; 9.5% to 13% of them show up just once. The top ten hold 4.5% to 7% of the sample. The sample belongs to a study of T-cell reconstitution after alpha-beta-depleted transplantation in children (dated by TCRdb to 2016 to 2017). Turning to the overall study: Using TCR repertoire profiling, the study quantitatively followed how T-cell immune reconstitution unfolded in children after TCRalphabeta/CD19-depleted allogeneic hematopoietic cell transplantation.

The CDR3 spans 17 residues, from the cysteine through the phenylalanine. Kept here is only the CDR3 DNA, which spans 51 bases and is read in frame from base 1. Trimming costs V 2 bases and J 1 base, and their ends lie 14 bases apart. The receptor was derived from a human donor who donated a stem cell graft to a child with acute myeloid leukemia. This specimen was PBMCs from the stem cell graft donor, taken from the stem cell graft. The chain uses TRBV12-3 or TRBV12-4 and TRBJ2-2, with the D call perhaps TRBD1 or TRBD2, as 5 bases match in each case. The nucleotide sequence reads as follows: TGTGCCAGCAGTTTAACTGGGGGAGTACTGAACACCGGGGAGCTGTTTTTT. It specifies CASSLTGGVLNTGELFF.